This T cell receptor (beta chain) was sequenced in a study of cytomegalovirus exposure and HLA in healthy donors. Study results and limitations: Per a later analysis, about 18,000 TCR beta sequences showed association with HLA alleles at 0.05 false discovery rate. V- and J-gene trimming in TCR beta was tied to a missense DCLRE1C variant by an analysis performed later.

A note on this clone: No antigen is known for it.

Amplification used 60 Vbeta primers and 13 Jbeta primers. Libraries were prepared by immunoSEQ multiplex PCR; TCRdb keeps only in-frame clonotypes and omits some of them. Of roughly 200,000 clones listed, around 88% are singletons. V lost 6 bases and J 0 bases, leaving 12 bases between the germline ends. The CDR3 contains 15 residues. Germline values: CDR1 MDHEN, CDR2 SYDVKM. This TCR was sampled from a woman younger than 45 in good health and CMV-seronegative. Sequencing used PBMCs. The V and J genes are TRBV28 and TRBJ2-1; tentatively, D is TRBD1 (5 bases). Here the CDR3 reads CASSFTQGSYNEQFF. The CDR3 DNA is TGTGCCAGCAGCTTTACTCAGGGCTCCTACAATGAGCAGTTCTTC. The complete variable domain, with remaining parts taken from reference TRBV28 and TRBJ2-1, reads DVKVTQSSRYLVKRTGEKVFLECVQDMDHENMFWYRQDPGLGLRLIYFSYDVKMKEKGDIPEGYSVSREKKERFSLILESASTNQTSMYLCASSFTQGSYNEQFFGPGTRLTVL.